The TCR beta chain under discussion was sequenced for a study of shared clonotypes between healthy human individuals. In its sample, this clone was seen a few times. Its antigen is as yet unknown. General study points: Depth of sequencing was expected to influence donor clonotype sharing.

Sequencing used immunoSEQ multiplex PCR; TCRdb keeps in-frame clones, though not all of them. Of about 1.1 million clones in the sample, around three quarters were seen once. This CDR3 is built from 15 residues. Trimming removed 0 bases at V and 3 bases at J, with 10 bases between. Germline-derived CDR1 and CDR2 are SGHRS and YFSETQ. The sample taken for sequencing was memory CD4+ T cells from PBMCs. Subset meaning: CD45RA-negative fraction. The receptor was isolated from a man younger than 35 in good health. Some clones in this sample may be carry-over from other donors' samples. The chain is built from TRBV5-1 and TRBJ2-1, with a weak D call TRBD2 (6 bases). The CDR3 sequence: CASSLAVADYNEQFF. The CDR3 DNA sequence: TGCGCCAGCAGCTTGGCAGTAGCGGACTACAATGAGCAGTTCTTC.